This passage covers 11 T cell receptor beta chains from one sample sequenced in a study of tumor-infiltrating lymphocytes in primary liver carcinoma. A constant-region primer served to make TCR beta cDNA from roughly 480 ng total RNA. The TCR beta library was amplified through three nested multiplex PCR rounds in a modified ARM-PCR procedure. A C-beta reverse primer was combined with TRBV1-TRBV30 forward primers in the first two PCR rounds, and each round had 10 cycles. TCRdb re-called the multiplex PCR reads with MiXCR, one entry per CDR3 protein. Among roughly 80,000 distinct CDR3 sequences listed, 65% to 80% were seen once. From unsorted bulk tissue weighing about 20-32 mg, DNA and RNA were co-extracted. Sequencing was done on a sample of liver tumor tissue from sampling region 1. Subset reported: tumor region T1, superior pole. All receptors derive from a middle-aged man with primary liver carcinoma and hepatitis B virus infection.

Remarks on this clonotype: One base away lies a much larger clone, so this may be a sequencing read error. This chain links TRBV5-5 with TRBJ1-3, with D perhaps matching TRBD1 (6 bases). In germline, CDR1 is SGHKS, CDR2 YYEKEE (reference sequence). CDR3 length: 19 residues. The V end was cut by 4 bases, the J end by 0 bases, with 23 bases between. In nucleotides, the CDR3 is TGTGCCAGCAGCCCCTCTCCGACTCGACAGGATAGCTCTGGAAACACCATATATTTT. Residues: CASSPSPTRQDSSGNTIYF.

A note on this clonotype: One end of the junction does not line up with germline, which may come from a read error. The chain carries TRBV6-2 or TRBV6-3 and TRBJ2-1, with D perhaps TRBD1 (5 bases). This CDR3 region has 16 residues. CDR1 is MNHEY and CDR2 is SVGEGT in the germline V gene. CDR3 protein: CASCYWGRGSDNEQFF. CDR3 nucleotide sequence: TGTGCCAGCTGTTACTGGGGAAGGGGCTCCGACAATGAGCAGTTCTTC.

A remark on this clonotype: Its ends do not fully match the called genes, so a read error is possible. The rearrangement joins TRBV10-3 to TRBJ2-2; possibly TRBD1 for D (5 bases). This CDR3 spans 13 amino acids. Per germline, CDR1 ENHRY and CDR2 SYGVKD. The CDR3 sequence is CAIRAYHTWELFF. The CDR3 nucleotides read TGTGCAATCAGGGCTTACCACACCTGGGAGCTGTTTTTT.

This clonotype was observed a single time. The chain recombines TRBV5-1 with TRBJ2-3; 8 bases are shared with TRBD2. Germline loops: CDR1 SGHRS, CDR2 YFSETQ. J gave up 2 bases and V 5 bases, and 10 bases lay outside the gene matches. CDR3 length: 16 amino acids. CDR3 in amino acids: CASSMGLAGSTDTQYF. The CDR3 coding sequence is TGCGCCAGCAGTATGGGTTTAGCGGGGTCCACAGATACGCAGTATTTT.

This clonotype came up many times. The CDR3 reads CAVKGPGGNTGELFF. CDR3 coding DNA: TGTGCCGTAAAAGGGCCAGGAGGGAACACCGGGGAGCTGTTTTTT. The chain carries TRBV6-1 and TRBJ2-2; D is possibly TRBD2 (5 bases). This CDR3 region has 15 residues. Trimming pared 11 bases from V and 1 base from J, leaving 17 bases between. Germline CDR1 MNHNS, CDR2 SASEGT.

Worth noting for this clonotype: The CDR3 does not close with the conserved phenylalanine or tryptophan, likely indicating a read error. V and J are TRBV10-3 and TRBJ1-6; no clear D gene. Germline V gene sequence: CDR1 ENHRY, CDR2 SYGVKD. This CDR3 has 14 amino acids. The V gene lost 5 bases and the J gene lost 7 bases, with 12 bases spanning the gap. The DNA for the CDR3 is TGTGCCATCAGTAGCATAGGCGGCAATTCACCCCTCCACTCT. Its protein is CAISSIGGNSPLHS.

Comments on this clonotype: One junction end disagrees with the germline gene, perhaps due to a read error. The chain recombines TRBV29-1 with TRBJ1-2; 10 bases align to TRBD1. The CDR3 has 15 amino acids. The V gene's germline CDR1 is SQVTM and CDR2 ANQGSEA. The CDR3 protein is CSVAVTGGATYGYTF. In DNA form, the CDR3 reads TGCAGCGTAGCCGTGACAGGGGGCGCTACCTATGGGTACACCTTC.

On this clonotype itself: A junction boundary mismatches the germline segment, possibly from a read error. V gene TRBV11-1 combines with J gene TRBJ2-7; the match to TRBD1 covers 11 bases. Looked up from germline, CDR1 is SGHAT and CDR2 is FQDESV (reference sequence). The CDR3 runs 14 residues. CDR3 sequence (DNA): TGTGCCAGCAGCTCAAGGACAGGGGGCGACGAGCGGTACTTC. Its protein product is CASSSRTGGDERYF.

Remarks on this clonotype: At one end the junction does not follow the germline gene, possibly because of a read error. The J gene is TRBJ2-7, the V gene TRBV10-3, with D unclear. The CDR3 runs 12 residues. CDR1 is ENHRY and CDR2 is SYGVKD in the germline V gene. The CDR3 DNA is TGTGCCACCCATGACTCCGAATACGAGCAATACTTC. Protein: CATHDSEYEQYF.

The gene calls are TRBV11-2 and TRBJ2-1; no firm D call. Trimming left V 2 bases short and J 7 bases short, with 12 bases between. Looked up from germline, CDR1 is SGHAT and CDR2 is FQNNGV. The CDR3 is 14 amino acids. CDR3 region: CASSLTDPGNEQFF. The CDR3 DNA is TGTGCCAGCAGCTTAACTGACCCTGGGAATGAGCAGTTCTTC. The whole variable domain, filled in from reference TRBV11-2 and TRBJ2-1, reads EAGVAQSPRYKIIEKRQSVAFWCNPISGHATLYWYQQILGQGPKLLIQFQNNGVVDDSQLPKDRFSAERLKGVDSTLKIQPAKLEDSAVYLCASSLTDPGNEQFFGPGTRLTVL.

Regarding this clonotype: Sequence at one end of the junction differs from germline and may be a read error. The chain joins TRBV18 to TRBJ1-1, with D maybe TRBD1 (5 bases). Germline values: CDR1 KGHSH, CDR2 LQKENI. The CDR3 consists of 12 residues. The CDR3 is CASSPDNTETFF. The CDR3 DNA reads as TGTGCCAGCTCACCGGACAATACTGAAACTTTCTTT.